The T cell receptor (beta chain) described here comes from a study of radiotherapy plus CTLA-4 blockade in lung cancer. About the study: Among patients, over 15% showed objective responses, and about 30% had disease control.

The table came from immunoSEQ multiplex PCR; TCRdb's copy has only in-frame clones and leaves some out. The sample lists some 50,000 clones; almost 85% were seen once. Notes on the study in general: Subsequent to radiotherapy plus ipilimumab, tumor-derived TCR clones underwent expansion in blood.

Focal radiation was given together with CTLA-4 blockade (ipilimumab) to patients with chemo-refractory metastatic non-small-cell lung cancer. As to this clone: The target antigen is unknown.

The CDR3 has 15 residues. Trimming cost V 3 bases and J 3 bases; bases outside gene matches: 7. Germline V gene sequence: CDR1 LNHDA, CDR2 SQIVND (reference sequence). The chain uses TRBV19 and TRBJ2-7; 8 bases align to TRBD1. This receptor was obtained from a human donor with non-small cell lung cancer whose response to radiotherapy plus ipilimumab could not be evaluated. Sequencing was performed on peripheral blood, taken from a patient treated with radiotherapy plus ipilimumab. This chain's CDR3 is CASSMFGQGNYEQYF. In DNA, the CDR3 is TGTGCCAGTAGTATGTTCGGACAGGGTAACTACGAGCAGTACTTC.